This T cell receptor beta chain appears in the sequencing data of a study of T cell repertoires in cytomegalovirus infection. Across the study: HLA-B-restricted CMV epitopes that are well studied were used alongside recently identified HLA-C-restricted ones. Public TCR beta signatures marked donors with CMV infection and the matching HLA. Study results and caveats: CMV-specific HLA-C-restricted TCR beta clonotypes dominated the ex vivo response. Identification of carriers of CMV plus the relevant HLA was performed using cumulative public TCR beta family frequency.

This clonotype appeared a single time. What it binds is unknown. TCRdb reanalysed the reads using MiXCR and keeps one entry per CDR3 protein. The data contain some 310,000 distinct CDR3 sequences, more than 20% of them singletons. Deletions cut 0 bases from V and 0 bases from J, with 11 bases between. The CDR3 spans 16 residues. The germline V gene has CDR1 SGHTA and CDR2 FQGNSA. The sample here was cultured PBMCs, taken from culture after CMV antigen stimulation. The sequence was collected from a human donor in good health (CMV status not recorded). Some clones in this sample may be carry-over from other donors' samples. The chain uses TRBV7-2 and TRBJ1-1; tentatively, D is TRBD1 (6 bases). This chain's CDR3 is CASSLATGALNTEAFF. The DNA of the CDR3 is TGTGCCAGCAGCTTAGCGACAGGAGCCTTGAACACTGAAGCTTTCTTT.